Each of the 17 T cell receptor beta chains below was sequenced from the same sample in a study of regulatory T cells in long-lasting Graves disease. CDR3-region Arm-PCR and iRepertoire HTBI primers produced the TCR beta libraries. TCRdb re-called the multiplex PCR reads with MiXCR, one entry per CDR3 protein. The table shows 580,000 or so distinct CDR3 sequences, with roughly 16% occurring only once. The time point denotes: newly diagnosed GD, antithyroid drugs for less than 3 months. RNA extracted from PBMCs served as the sequencing template. The sample also formed part of further work on T cells in Graves' hyperthyroidism and ophthalmopathy.

Sequencing used peripheral blood mononuclear cells (PBMCs), obtained at new diagnosis, from a patient treated with antithyroid drugs. The receptor source for this set is a young man with Graves disease.

The rearrangement links TRBV19 to TRBJ2-3, with no clear D. The CDR3 runs to 16 residues. Trimming took off 5 bases at V and 3 bases at J, with 18 bases between the two ends. CDR1 and CDR2 (germline): LNHDA, SQIVND (reference sequence). In DNA form, the CDR3 reads TGTGCCAGTAGTGTAATCGGCGGCCAAGGAACAGATACGCAGTATTTT. Protein sequence: CASSVIGGQGTDTQYF.

J is TRBJ1-2 and V is TRBV9; 12 positions match TRBD1. The germline V gene encodes CDR1 SGDLS and CDR2 YYNGEE. V lost 0 bases, J lost 2 bases, and 14 bases stayed unmatched. The CDR3 contains 20 residues. The CDR3: CASSVETPGQGAGVNYGYTF. DNA for the CDR3: TGTGCCAGCAGCGTAGAAACCCCGGGACAGGGGGCGGGGGTAAACTATGGCTACACCTTC.

This clonotype was observed a few times. The V call is TRBV30, the J call TRBJ2-4, with a weak D call TRBD2 (5 bases). CDR3 size: 13 residues. The V and J ends lost 5 bases and 9 bases respectively, with 17 bases between them. Germline CDR1 is GTSNPN and CDR2 is SVGIG (reference sequence). This CDR3 is CAWAGGVGSIQYF. CDR3 coding DNA: TGTGCCTGGGCGGGTGGAGTCGGAAGCATTCAGTACTTC.

This clonotype was seen ten or more times. CDR3 sequence (DNA): TGTGCCAGCAGTGTCCAAACCGGGGGTAACAATGAGCAGTTCTTC. Encoded protein: CASSVQTGGNNEQFF. This chain links TRBV2 with TRBJ2-1; tentatively, D is TRBD2 (6 bases). CDR3 length: 15 residues. Trimming pared 4 bases from V and 5 bases from J, leaving 15 bases between. CDR1 is SNHLY and CDR2 is FYNNEI in the germline V gene.

This clonotype was observed many times. This sequence joins TRBV27 and TRBJ2-1; 9 bases match TRBD1. The CDR3 consists of 15 residues. V was pared by 6 bases and J by 8 bases, with 11 bases of the junction left unmatched. Germline lookup yields CDR1 MNHEY and CDR2 SMNVEV (reference sequence). The CDR3 sequence is CASSPSNRGHYEQFF. The CDR3 DNA follows: TGTGCCAGCAGCCCTAGTAACAGGGGGCACTATGAGCAGTTCTTC.

At least ten counts were recorded for this clonotype. This chain connects TRBV28 to TRBJ2-7; 7 bases match TRBD2. The trim removed 7 bases at V and 7 bases at J, leaving 7 bases unmatched. CDR1 MDHEN and CDR2 SYDVKM come from the germline V gene. This CDR3 has 12 amino acids. The CDR3 DNA is TGTGCCAGCACCAGCGGGGTAGGGGAGCAGTACTTC. This gives the protein CASTSGVGEQYF. The entire variable domain, with the rest obtained from reference TRBV28 and TRBJ2-7, is as follows: DVKVTQSSRYLVKRTGEKVFLECVQDMDHENMFWYRQDPGLGLRLIYFSYDVKMKEKGDIPEGYSVSREKKERFSLILESASTNQTSMYLCASTSGVGEQYFGPGTRLTVT.

The CDR3 sequence: CASSLGQGWETQYF. In DNA, the CDR3 is TGTGCCAGCAGTCTGGGACAGGGTTGGGAGACCCAGTACTTC. This chain joins TRBV6-1 and TRBJ2-5; TRBD1 matches at 9 bases. CDR3 size: 14 residues. J was trimmed by 5 bases and V by 5 bases; bases with no gene match: 6. CDR1 MNHNS and CDR2 SASEGT come from the germline V gene.

This clonotype appeared many times. The genes are TRBV11-2 and TRBJ2-4; 9 nucleotides line up with TRBD2. The CDR3 extends over 16 amino acids. Germline V gene data show CDR1 as SGHAT and CDR2 as FQNNGV. With 2 bases clipped from V and 1 base from J, the junction kept 3 bases outside the gene matches. CDR3: CASSLRLAGAKNIQYF. The CDR3, as DNA: TGTGCCAGCAGCTTAAGGCTAGCGGGGGCCAAAAACATTCAGTACTTC.

This clonotype was recorded many times. This sequence joins TRBV27 and TRBJ1-2, with 10 positions matching TRBD1. From germline, CDR1 is MNHEY and CDR2 SMNVEV (reference sequence). V gave up 5 bases and J gave up 7 bases; unmatched junction bases: 4. The CDR3 length is 13 residues. This CDR3 is CASSLGQGVGYTF. In DNA form, the CDR3 reads TGTGCCAGCAGTCTTGGACAGGGGGTTGGCTACACCTTC.

This clonotype was observed many times. This rearrangement joins TRBV12-3 or TRBV12-4 to TRBJ1-1; 8 nucleotides align to TRBD1. Losses at the gene ends were 7 bases for V and 2 bases for J; bases not matched to a gene: 3. The CDR3 has 13 residues. Here the CDR3 DNA reads TGTGCCAGCAAGGACAGGGATAACACTGAAGCTTTCTTT. Encoded protein: CASKDRDNTEAFF.

This clonotype was counted many times. The chain uses TRBV28 and TRBJ2-7, with TRBD2 matching over 12 bases. This CDR3 has 16 residues. From germline, CDR1 is MDHEN and CDR2 SYDVKM. Germline trimming cut 6 bases from V and 6 bases from J; bases unmatched to any gene: 12. The CDR3 DNA follows: TGTGCCAGCAGCCGCGCCCGACTAGCGGGAGTGAGCGAGCAGTACTTC. This translates into CASSRARLAGVSEQYF.

Worth noting for this clonotype: The junction does not match germline at one end; this may be a read error. V is TRBV12-3 or TRBV12-4 and J is TRBJ1-6; D is ambiguous. The CDR3 has 17 amino acids. In DNA, the CDR3 is TGTACCAGCAGTTTGTGGGGATGGGCCCCCGATAATTCACCCCTCCACTTT. The encoded protein is CTSSLWGWAPDNSPLHF.

This rearrangement joins TRBV19 to TRBJ2-3, with 9 bases lining up with TRBD2. Germline loops: CDR1 LNHDA, CDR2 SQIVND (reference sequence). Trimming at V came to 6 bases and at J to 6 bases, leaving 16 bases not matched to a gene. This CDR3 has 17 amino acids. Written as DNA, the CDR3 is TGTGCCAGTAGGGATACTAGCGGGCTCCTTAGTGCGGATACGCAGTATTTT. This translates into CASRDTSGLLSADTQYF.

The table lists this clonotype with a few counts. The CDR3 loop reads CASSTRDSFIYEQYF. The CDR3, as DNA: TGTGCCAGCAGCACCCGGGACAGCTTTATCTACGAGCAGTACTTC. J is TRBJ2-7 and V is TRBV5-6, with TRBD1 matching over 7 bases. Germline trimming cut 4 bases from V and 3 bases from J; bases unmatched to any gene: 10. This CDR3 is built from 15 residues. Per germline, CDR1 SGHDT and CDR2 YYEEEE.

This clonotype was seen many times. The V call is TRBV19, the J call TRBJ1-2; tentatively, D is TRBD1 (5 bases). V lost 5 bases, J lost 4 bases, and 14 bases lay in between. The CDR3 runs 14 residues. Germline CDR1 reads LNHDA; CDR2 reads SQIVND (reference sequence). CDR3: CASSEQGRIYGYTF. The CDR3 nucleotides are TGTGCCAGTAGTGAGCAGGGACGAATCTATGGCTACACCTTC.

The V and J genes are TRBV7-2 and TRBJ1-4; TRBD1 aligns across 9 bases. There are 18 residues in the CDR3. Unmatched junction bases numbered 19, after V lost 7 bases and J lost 7 bases. CDR1 and CDR2 from the germline V gene are SGHTA and FQGNSA. CDR3: CASTLREYPGQGGEKLFF. The CDR3, as DNA: TGTGCCAGCACCCTTAGGGAATATCCGGGACAGGGAGGTGAAAAACTGTTTTTT.

This chain connects TRBV20-1 to TRBJ2-3, with D uncertain. Trimming cost V 5 bases and J 4 bases, with 7 bases left between them. Germline V CDR1 and CDR2: DFQATT, SNEGSKA (reference sequence). This CDR3 spans 11 amino acids. DNA for the CDR3: TGCAGTGCTCCCATGGCAGATACGCAGTATTTT. Translating it yields CSAPMADTQYF.